The 15 T cell receptor beta chains listed next were all sequenced from one sample in a study of cytomegalovirus exposure and HLA in healthy donors (dated by TCRdb to about 2017). Libraries were made using the immunoSEQ multiplex PCR assay. The multiplex PCR relied on a mix of 60 forward primers for TCR Vbeta segments and 13 reverse primers for TCR Jbeta segments. In TCRdb, the immuneACCESS table is reduced to in-frame sequences with V and J assigned. These tables do not hold every clone; where another copy was compared, an unresolved V gene accounts for under half, and the others remain unexplained. A total of about 120,000 clones appear in this sample, over 75% of them only once. Around 1.5% of the sample rests with the top ten. Sequencing was carried out using PBMCs. These receptors were obtained from a woman aged 18-35 years in good health and CMV-seronegative.

This chain joins TRBV6-5 and TRBJ2-2, with 7 bases identical to TRBD1. The germline V gene has CDR1 MNHEY and CDR2 SVGAGI. V gave up 5 bases and J gave up 7 bases; unmatched junction bases: 4. The CDR3 totals 13 residues. CDR3 protein: CASSAGGIGELFF. The CDR3 nucleotides read TGTGCCAGCAGTGCAGGGGGTATCGGGGAGCTGTTTTTT.

The chain employs TRBV7-8 and TRBJ1-2; 8 nucleotides align to TRBD1. Germline V CDR1 and CDR2: SGHVS, FQNEAQ. This CDR3 comprises 15 residues. The trim removed 3 bases at V and 6 bases at J, leaving 9 bases unmatched. Here the CDR3 DNA reads TGTGCCAGCAGCTTCCGCACTCTGACAGGGGATGGCTACACCTTC. This codes for CASSFRTLTGDGYTF.

The rearrangement uses TRBV2 and TRBJ1-1; 9 positions agree with TRBD1. V trimming: 8 bases; J trimming: 5 bases; junction bases outside the gene matches: 9. The CDR3 loop spans 14 amino acids. Germline-derived CDR1 and CDR2 are SNHLY and FYNNEI. The chain's CDR3 is CASRPSTGGTEAFF. CDR3 nucleotides: TGTGCCAGCCGACCCTCGACAGGGGGGACTGAAGCTTTCTTT.

The chain links TRBV19 to TRBJ1-5; D unresolved. The V gene's germline CDR1 is LNHDA and CDR2 SQIVND (reference sequence). The CDR3 spans 14 residues. Trimming removed 3 bases from V and 5 bases from J, with 11 bases in between. The CDR3 is CASSMSRRDQPQHF. The CDR3 coding sequence is TGTGCCAGTAGTATGTCTCGGAGAGATCAGCCCCAGCATTTT.

CDR3 DNA: TGCGCCAGCAGCCAAGGGGGCCTGGGCTACGAGCAGTACTTC. Translation: CASSQGGLGYEQYF. The rearrangement links TRBV4-3 to TRBJ2-5, with D perhaps TRBD1 (5 bases). The end of the DNA aligns better with TRBJ2-7, so the J call may be wrong. This CDR3 comprises 14 residues. Germline lookup yields CDR1 LGHNA and CDR2 YSLEER.

The V call is TRBV5-1, the J call TRBJ1-5; 8 bases agree with TRBD1. The length of the CDR3 is 14 residues. Looked up from germline, CDR1 is SGHRS and CDR2 is YFSETQ. Unmatched junction bases numbered 4, after V lost 4 bases and J lost 4 bases. CDR3 residues: CASSPRGRNQPQHF. As DNA, the CDR3 is TGCGCCAGCAGCCCCAGGGGGCGAAATCAGCCCCAGCATTTT.

The chain is built from TRBV18 and TRBJ2-5; 7 bases fit TRBD1. In germline, CDR1 is KGHSH, CDR2 LQKENI. The CDR3 runs 12 residues. V dropped 3 bases and J dropped 5; count of bases not matched to a gene: 0. Here the CDR3 reads CASSPDRETQYF. The DNA for the CDR3 is TGTGCCAGCTCACCGGACAGGGAGACCCAGTACTTC.

This clone appeared once. The DNA for the CDR3 is TGTGCCAGCAGCGTAGATCCGGGGACTGGAAACACCATATATTTT. Amino acid sequence: CASSVDPGTGNTIYF. The chain is built from TRBV9 and TRBJ1-3; D is unresolved. Trimming left V 0 bases short and J 2 bases short, with 9 bases between. This CDR3 has 15 amino acids. Per germline, CDR1 SGDLS and CDR2 YYNGEE. Based on the CDR3 plus reference TRBV9 and TRBJ1-3, the full variable domain is DSGVTQTPKHLITATGQRVTLRCSPRSGDLSVYWYQQSLDQGLQFLIQYYNGEERAKGNILERFSAQQFPDLHSELNLSSLELGDSALYFCASSVDPGTGNTIYFGEGSWLTVV.

The rearrangement joins TRBV6-4 to TRBJ2-1; TRBD2 matches 11 bases. Germline V lookup: CDR1 MRHNA, CDR2 SNTAGT. V was clipped by 4 bases and J by 4 bases; unmatched bases: 3. The CDR3 runs 15 residues. The chain's CDR3 is CASSAGTSGYNEQFF. The CDR3, as DNA: TGTGCCAGCAGTGCCGGGACTAGCGGATACAATGAGCAGTTCTTC.

The chain is built from TRBV6-6 and TRBJ1-1; a weak D match, TRBD1 (6 bases). With 2 bases removed from V and 7 bases from J, the gap between germline ends came to 17 bases. Looked up from germline, CDR1 is MNHNY and CDR2 is SVGAGI (reference sequence). This CDR3 is 15 amino acids long. The CDR3 DNA sequence: TGTGCCAGCAGTTACGGGGGACATACCCGGGGTGAAGCTTTCTTT. Encoded protein: CASSYGGHTRGEAFF.

This clone was counted a few times. This rearrangement joins TRBV7-6 to TRBJ2-7; 8 bases align to TRBD1. Trimming took 4 bases from V and 3 from J; bases not matched to a gene: 5. This CDR3 comprises 14 residues. Looked up from germline, CDR1 is SGHVS and CDR2 is FNYEAQ. The CDR3 is CASSSDRGGYEQYF. The CDR3 DNA follows: TGTGCCAGCAGCTCAGACAGGGGCGGCTACGAGCAGTACTTC.

The V call is TRBV7-2, the J call TRBJ2-5, with a weak D call TRBD1 (6 bases). This CDR3 has 15 amino acids. Germline V gene sequence: CDR1 SGHTA, CDR2 FQGNSA. Trimming left V 1 base short and J 4 bases short, with 13 bases between. The CDR3 sequence: CASSLDGGPGETQYF. CDR3 bases: TGTGCCAGCAGCTTAGATGGGGGCCCTGGAGAGACCCAGTACTTC.

The chain links TRBV5-1 to TRBJ2-2; 10 bases fit TRBD1. Germline V gene lookup returns CDR1 SGHRS and CDR2 YFSETQ. Germline trimming cut 4 bases from V and 4 bases from J; bases unmatched to any gene: 7. This CDR3 spans 16 amino acids. CDR3 in amino acids: CASSTGQGTSTGELFF. DNA for the CDR3: TGCGCCAGCAGCACGGGACAGGGGACGAGCACCGGGGAGCTGTTTTTT.

The chain has TRBV2 and TRBJ2-3; 9 positions agree with TRBD1. Germline V gene data show CDR1 as SNHLY and CDR2 as FYNNEI. There are 16 residues in the CDR3. V was clipped by 5 bases and J by 3 bases; unmatched bases: 9. CDR3 sequence reads: CASSQQGAARTDTQYF. The CDR3 bases are TGTGCCAGCAGTCAACAGGGGGCTGCTCGGACAGATACGCAGTATTTT.

The chain combines TRBV15 with TRBJ2-5, with 8 bases identical to TRBD2. Near its end, the DNA agrees better with TRBJ2-7, so the J call may be wrong. The CDR3 contains 16 residues. Germline CDR1 and CDR2: LNHNV and YYDKDF (reference sequence). The CDR3 loop is CATSRLSGTFSYEQYF. The DNA for the CDR3 is TGTGCCACCAGCAGACTTAGCGGGACTTTCTCCTACGAGCAGTACTTC.